The 15 T cell receptor beta chains below come from one sample, sequenced in a study of blood T cell repertoires in COVID-19. TCRdb's table, derived via immunoSEQ multiplex PCR, lists solely in-frame clones and lacks some. Of approximately 170,000 clones in the sample, over 65% were seen once. The sample taken for sequencing was peripheral blood. Receptors were obtained from a woman older than 75 with acute or convalescent COVID-19.

V gene TRBV5-1 combines with J gene TRBJ2-7, with 7 bases fitting TRBD1. The germline gives CDR1 SGHRS, CDR2 YFSETQ. The CDR3 runs 15 residues. The ends lost 2 bases at V and 9 bases at J; junction bases unmatched: 14. CDR3 sequence (DNA): TGCGCCAGCAGCTTTGACAGGGCCCTCCCCTCCGGGCAGTACTTC. This encodes CASSFDRALPSGQYF.

This sequence joins TRBV3-1 (or the pseudogene TRBV3-2) and TRBJ1-3; D is ambiguous. The germline CDR1 and CDR2 sequences are LGHDT and YNNKEL (reference sequence). The CDR3 covers 15 residues. Trimming took 0 bases from V and 0 from J, leaving 6 bases between them. The CDR3 nucleotides read TGTGCCAGCAGCCAAGAAATGAGCTCTGGAAACACCATATATTTT. Its translation is CASSQEMSSGNTIYF.

V and J are TRBV28 and TRBJ1-4; 7 positions agree with TRBD1. V lost 5 bases and J lost 5; bases outside the gene matches: 8. The germline V gene has CDR1 MDHEN and CDR2 SYDVKM. There are 15 residues in the CDR3. The CDR3 here is CASSDYRGGNEKLFF. In DNA, the CDR3 is TGTGCCAGCAGTGACTACAGGGGCGGGAATGAAAAACTGTTTTTT.

V and J are TRBV25-1 and TRBJ2-2; 9 bases agree with TRBD1. The V gene's germline CDR1 is MGHDK and CDR2 SYGVNS. The trim removed 8 bases at V and 3 bases at J, leaving 4 bases unmatched. This CDR3 is 14 amino acids long. DNA of the CDR3: TGTGCCAGCTCCCGGGACAGGGACACCGGGGAGCTGTTTTTT. Protein sequence: CASSRDRDTGELFF.

The rearrangement links TRBV24-1 to TRBJ1-2, with 9 bases that match TRBD1. V lost 0 bases and J lost 8; bases outside the gene matches: 6. This CDR3 region has 15 residues. Per germline, CDR1 KGHDR and CDR2 SFDVKD. The CDR3: CATSDLPGTGSGYTF. The CDR3 DNA reads TGTGCCACCAGTGATTTGCCTGGGACAGGGAGCGGCTACACCTTC.

The CDR3 reads CASSNRQPYGYTF. The CDR3 DNA reads as TGTGCCAGCAGCAACAGACAGCCATATGGCTACACCTTC. The V and J genes are TRBV6-5 and TRBJ1-2; D is possibly TRBD1 (5 bases). The CDR3 sequence is 13 residues long. With 6 bases removed from V and 5 bases from J, the gap between germline ends came to 13 bases. Germline V gene data show CDR1 as MNHEY and CDR2 as SVGAGI.

The chain uses TRBV6-6 and TRBJ2-7; possibly TRBD1 for D (5 bases). This CDR3 region has 14 residues. The germline gives CDR1 MNHNY, CDR2 SVGAGI (reference sequence). V lost 4 bases and J 1 base, leaving 11 bases between the germline ends. Here the CDR3 DNA reads TGTGCCAGCAGTTTTACAGGACCTTCCTACGAGCAGTACTTC. It is translated as CASSFTGPSYEQYF.

The rearrangement uses TRBV24-1 and TRBJ1-1; 8 bases line up with TRBD1. Trimming took 11 bases from V and 2 from J; bases not matched to a gene: 3. This CDR3 contains 12 residues. Germline loops: CDR1 KGHDR, CDR2 SFDVKD. The CDR3 DNA is TGTGCCAGCAGGGGGCCAAACACTGAAGCTTTCTTT. Amino acids: CASRGPNTEAFF.

This clone was detected a few times. The chain employs TRBV18 and TRBJ2-7; TRBD1 aligns across 7 bases. V trimming: 5 bases; J trimming: 4 bases; junction bases outside the gene matches: 2. Germline V lookup: CDR1 KGHSH, CDR2 LQKENI. This CDR3 region has 12 residues. The CDR3 DNA is TGTGCCAGCTCAGGGACAGAGTACGAGCAGTACTTC. Encoded protein: CASSGTEYEQYF.

There are a few counts of this clone. The CDR3: CASSLGQLNSPLHF. CDR3 sequence (DNA): TGTGCCAGCAGTTTGGGACAGTTAAATTCACCCCTCCACTTT. The chain links TRBV27 to TRBJ1-6; 7 bases are shared with TRBD1. The CDR3 is 14 residues long. From germline, CDR1 is MNHEY and CDR2 SMNVEV (reference sequence). The ends lost 3 bases at V and 7 bases at J; junction bases unmatched: 3.

The chain is built from TRBV29-1 and TRBJ1-5, with 9 positions matching TRBD1. Germline V gene sequence: CDR1 SQVTM, CDR2 ANQGSEA. There are 16 residues in the CDR3. The V gene end was trimmed by 6 bases and the J gene end by 0 bases; junction bases not matched to a gene: 9. The CDR3 reads CSVGQGPPYSNQPQHF. CDR3 nucleotide sequence: TGCAGCGTGGGACAGGGTCCACCCTATAGCAATCAGCCCCAGCATTTT.

The CDR3 protein is CASSSLGRSRADTQYF. In DNA, the CDR3 is TGTGCCAGCAGTTCTCTCGGGAGGTCGAGGGCAGATACGCAGTATTTT. The V gene is TRBV7-2, the J gene TRBJ2-3, with 7 bases that match TRBD2. V was pared by 6 bases and J by 4 bases, with 13 bases of the junction left unmatched. CDR1 SGHTA and CDR2 FQGNSA come from the germline V gene. The CDR3 has 16 residues.

This clone turned up a few times. This rearrangement joins TRBV27 to TRBJ1-2; the D gene is possibly TRBD1 (5 bases). Looked up from germline, CDR1 is MNHEY and CDR2 is SMNVEV (reference sequence). This CDR3 is built from 16 residues. Trimming removed 6 bases at V and 8 bases at J, with 25 bases between. CDR3 in amino acids: CASRLGGASILGGYTF. As DNA, the CDR3 is TGTGCCAGCAGATTGGGCGGGGCTAGCATACTGGGAGGCTACACCTTC.

This chain connects TRBV7-2 to TRBJ1-5; no clear D. The ends were cut back, 6 bases at V and 6 bases at J, with 18 bases in the middle. Germline V gene sequence: CDR1 SGHTA, CDR2 FQGNSA. CDR3 length equals 15 residues. The DNA for the CDR3 is TGTGCCAGCAGACAAGGCGGGCGGGGTTCTCAGCCCCAGCATTTT. This encodes CASRQGGRGSQPQHF.

This rearrangement joins TRBV5-5 to TRBJ2-3, with TRBD2 matching 7 bases. J was trimmed by 4 bases and V by 4 bases; bases with no gene match: 9. Per germline, CDR1 SGHKS and CDR2 YYEKEE (reference sequence). This CDR3 has 15 amino acids. The CDR3: CASSPPAGVADTQYF. The CDR3 DNA is TGTGCCAGCAGCCCCCCCGCGGGAGTAGCAGATACGCAGTATTTT.